This T cell receptor beta chain was captured in a study of CD8 T cells in ankylosing spondylitis. Many counts were recorded for this clonotype. TCRdb processed the 5' RACE reads anew with MiXCR; each CDR3 protein has one entry. In the table there are around 17,000 distinct CDR3 sequences, roughly 8% of which are singletons. This clonotype was sampled from a male donor with ankylosing spondylitis or in good health (not recorded which). The sequenced sample was blood.

The CDR3 bases are TGTGCCAGCAGTTTACATCAAGAGACCCAGTACTTC. It is translated as CASSLHQETQYF. The chain joins TRBV12-3 or TRBV12-4 to TRBJ2-5; no definite D call. V was clipped by 2 bases and J by 2 bases, with 3 bases between them. The length of the CDR3 is 12 residues.